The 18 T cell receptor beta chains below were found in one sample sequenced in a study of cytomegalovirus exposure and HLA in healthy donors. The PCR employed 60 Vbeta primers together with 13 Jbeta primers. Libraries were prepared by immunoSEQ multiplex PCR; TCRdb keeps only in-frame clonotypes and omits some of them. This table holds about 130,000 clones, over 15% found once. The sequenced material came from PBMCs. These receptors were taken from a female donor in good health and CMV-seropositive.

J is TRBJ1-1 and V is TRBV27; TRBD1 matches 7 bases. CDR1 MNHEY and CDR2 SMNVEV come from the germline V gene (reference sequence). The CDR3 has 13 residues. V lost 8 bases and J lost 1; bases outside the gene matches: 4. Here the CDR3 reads CASSGTANTEAFF. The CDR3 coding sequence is TGTGCCAGCTCAGGGACAGCGAACACTGAAGCTTTCTTT.

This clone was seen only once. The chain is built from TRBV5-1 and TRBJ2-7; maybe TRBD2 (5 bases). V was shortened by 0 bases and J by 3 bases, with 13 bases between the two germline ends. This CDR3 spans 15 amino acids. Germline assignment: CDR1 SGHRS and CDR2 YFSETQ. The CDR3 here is CASSLVTAGNYEQYF. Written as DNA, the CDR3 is TGCGCCAGCAGCTTGGTTACAGCCGGGAACTACGAGCAGTACTTC.

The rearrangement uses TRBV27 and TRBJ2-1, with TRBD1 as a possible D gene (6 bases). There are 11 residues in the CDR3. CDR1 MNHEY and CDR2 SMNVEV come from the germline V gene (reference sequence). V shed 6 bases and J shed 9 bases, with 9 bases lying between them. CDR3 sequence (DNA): TGTGCCAGCAGGTCCAGGGGTGAGCAGTTCTTC. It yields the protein CASRSRGEQFF.

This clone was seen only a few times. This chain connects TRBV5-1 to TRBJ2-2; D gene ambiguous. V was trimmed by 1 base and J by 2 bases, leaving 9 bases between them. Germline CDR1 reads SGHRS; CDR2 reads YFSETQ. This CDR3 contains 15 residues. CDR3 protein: CASSLYQANTGELFF. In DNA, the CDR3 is TGCGCCAGCAGCTTGTATCAGGCAAACACCGGGGAGCTGTTTTTT.

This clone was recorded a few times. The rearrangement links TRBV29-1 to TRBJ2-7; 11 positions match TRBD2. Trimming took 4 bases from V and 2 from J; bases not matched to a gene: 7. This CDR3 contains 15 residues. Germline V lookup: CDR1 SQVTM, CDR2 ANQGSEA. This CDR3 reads CSVALRLAGPYEQYF. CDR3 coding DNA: TGCAGCGTTGCCCTCCGACTAGCGGGACCCTACGAGCAGTACTTC.

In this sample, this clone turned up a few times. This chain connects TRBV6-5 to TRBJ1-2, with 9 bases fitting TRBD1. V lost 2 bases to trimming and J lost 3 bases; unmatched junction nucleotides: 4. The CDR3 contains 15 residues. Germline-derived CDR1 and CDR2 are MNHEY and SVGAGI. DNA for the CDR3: TGTGCCAGCAGTTACAGGGGACAGGGTGACTATGGCTACACCTTC. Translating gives CASSYRGQGDYGYTF.

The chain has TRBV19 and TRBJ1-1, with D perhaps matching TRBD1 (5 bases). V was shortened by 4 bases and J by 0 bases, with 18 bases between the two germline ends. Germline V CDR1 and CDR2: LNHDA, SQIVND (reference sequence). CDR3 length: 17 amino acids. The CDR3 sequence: CASSRRIDSTMNTEAFF. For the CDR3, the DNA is TGTGCCAGTAGTAGGCGAATCGACAGTACTATGAACACTGAAGCTTTCTTT.

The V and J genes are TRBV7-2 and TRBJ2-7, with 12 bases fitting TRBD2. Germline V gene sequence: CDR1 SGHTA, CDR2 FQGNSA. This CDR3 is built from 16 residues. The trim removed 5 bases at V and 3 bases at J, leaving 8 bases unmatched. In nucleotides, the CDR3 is TGTGCCAGCAGCCCGACACTAGCGGGAGGAATCTACGAGCAGTACTTC. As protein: CASSPTLAGGIYEQYF.

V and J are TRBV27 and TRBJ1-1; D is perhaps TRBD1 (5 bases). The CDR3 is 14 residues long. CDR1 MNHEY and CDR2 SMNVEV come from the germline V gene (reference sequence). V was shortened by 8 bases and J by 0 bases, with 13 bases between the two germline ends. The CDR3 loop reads CASGHRFMNTEAFF. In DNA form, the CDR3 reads TGTGCCAGCGGGCACAGGTTCATGAACACTGAAGCTTTCTTT.

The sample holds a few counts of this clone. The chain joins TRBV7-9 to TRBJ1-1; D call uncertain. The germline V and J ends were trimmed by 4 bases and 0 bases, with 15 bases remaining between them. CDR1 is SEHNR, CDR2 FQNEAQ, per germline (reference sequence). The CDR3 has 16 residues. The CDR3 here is CASSSPVEGMNTEAFF. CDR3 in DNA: TGTGCCAGCAGCTCCCCCGTGGAGGGAATGAACACTGAAGCTTTCTTT.

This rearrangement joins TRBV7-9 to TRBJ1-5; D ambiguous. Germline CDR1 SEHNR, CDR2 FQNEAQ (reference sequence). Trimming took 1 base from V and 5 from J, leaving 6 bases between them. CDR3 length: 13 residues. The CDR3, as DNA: TGTGCCAGCAGCTTAGGCACGGATCAGCCCCAGCATTTT. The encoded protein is CASSLGTDQPQHF.

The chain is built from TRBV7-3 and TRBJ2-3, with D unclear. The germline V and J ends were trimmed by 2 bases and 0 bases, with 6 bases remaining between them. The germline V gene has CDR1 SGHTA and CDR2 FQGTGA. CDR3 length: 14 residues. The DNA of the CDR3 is TGTGCCAGCAGCTTAGTTGGCAGCACAGATACGCAGTATTTT. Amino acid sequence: CASSLVGSTDTQYF.

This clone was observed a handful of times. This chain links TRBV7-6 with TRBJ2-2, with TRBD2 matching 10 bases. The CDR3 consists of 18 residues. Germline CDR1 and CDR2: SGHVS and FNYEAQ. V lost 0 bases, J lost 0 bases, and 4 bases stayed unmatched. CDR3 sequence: CASSLAWTSGANTGELFF. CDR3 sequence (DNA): TGTGCCAGCAGCTTAGCTTGGACTAGCGGAGCGAACACCGGGGAGCTGTTTTTT. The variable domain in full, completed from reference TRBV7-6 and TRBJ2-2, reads GAGVSQSPRYKVTKRGQDVALRCDPISGHVSLYWYRQALGQGPEFLTYFNYEAQQDKSGLPNDRFSAERPEGSISTLTIQRTEQRDSAMYRCASSLAWTSGANTGELFFGEGSRLTVL.

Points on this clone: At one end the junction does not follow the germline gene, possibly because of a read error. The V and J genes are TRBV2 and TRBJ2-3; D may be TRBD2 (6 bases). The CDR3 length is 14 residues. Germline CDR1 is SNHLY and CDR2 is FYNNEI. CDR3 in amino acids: CASSDSTSKDTQYF. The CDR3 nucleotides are TGTGCCAGCAGTGATTCCACTAGCAAAGATACGCAGTATTTT.

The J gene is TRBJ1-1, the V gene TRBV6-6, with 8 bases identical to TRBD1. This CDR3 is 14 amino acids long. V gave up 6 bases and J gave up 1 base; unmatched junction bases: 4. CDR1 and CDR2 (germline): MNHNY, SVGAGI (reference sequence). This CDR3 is CASRLTGENTEAFF. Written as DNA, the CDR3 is TGTGCCAGCAGGTTGACAGGGGAGAACACTGAAGCTTTCTTT.

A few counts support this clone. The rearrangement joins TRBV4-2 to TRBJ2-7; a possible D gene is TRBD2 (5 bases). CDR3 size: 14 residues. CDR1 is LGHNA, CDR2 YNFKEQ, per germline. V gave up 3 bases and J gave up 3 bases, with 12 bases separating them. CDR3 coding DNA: TGTGCCAGCAGCCAGGTCACCGAGGGCTACGAGCAGTACTTC. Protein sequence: CASSQVTEGYEQYF.

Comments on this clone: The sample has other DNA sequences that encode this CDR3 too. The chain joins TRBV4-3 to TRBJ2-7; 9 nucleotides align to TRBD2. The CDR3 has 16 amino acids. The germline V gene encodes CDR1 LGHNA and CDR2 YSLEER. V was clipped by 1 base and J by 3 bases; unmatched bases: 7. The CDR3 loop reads CASSQGSAGGVYEQYF. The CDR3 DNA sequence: TGCGCCAGCAGCCAAGGTTCAGCGGGAGGAGTCTACGAGCAGTACTTC.

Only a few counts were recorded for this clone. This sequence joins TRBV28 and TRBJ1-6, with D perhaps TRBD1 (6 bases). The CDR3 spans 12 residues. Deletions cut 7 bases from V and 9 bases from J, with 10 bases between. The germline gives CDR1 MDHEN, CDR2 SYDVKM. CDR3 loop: CASIRGGSPLHF. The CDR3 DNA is TGTGCCAGCATCAGGGGTGGTTCACCCCTCCACTTT. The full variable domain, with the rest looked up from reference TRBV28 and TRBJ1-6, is DVKVTQSSRYLVKRTGEKVFLECVQDMDHENMFWYRQDPGLGLRLIYFSYDVKMKEKGDIPEGYSVSREKKERFSLILESASTNQTSMYLCASIRGGSPLHFGNGTRLTVT.